The 3 T cell receptor beta chains below all came from one sample that was sequenced in a study of shared clonotypes between healthy human individuals. Sequencing used immunoSEQ multiplex PCR; TCRdb keeps in-frame clones, though not all of them. Of over a million clones in the sample, more than 95% were seen once. Sequencing was performed on naive CD4+ T cells sorted from blood. The subset denotes: CD45RA+ positively selected. All receptors come from a man younger than 45 in good health.

The chain combines TRBV7-7 with TRBJ2-5; 7 positions agree with TRBD2. Germline loops: CDR1 SSHAT, CDR2 FNYEAQ (reference sequence). The J segment lost 4 bases and the V segment lost 1 base, leaving 0 bases of the junction unmatched. This CDR3 has 13 residues. The chain's CDR3 is CASSLGLAETQYF. CDR3 DNA sequence: TGTGCCAGCAGCTTAGGACTAGCAGAGACCCAGTACTTC. Drawing the rest from reference TRBV7-7 and TRBJ2-5, the complete variable domain is GAGVSQSPRYKVTKRGQDVTLRCDPISSHATLYWYQQALGQGPEFLTYFNYEAQPDKSGLPSDRFSAERPEGSISTLTIQRTEQRDSAMYRCASSLGLAETQYFGPGTRLLVL.

The V and J genes are TRBV7-2 and TRBJ2-3; TRBD1 agrees at 9 bases. Unmatched junction bases numbered 9, after V lost 3 bases and J lost 5 bases. CDR1 and CDR2 (germline): SGHTA, FQGNSA. This CDR3 contains 16 residues. The CDR3 sequence: CASSFAGTGLGDTQYF. For the CDR3, the DNA is TGTGCCAGCAGCTTTGCCGGGACAGGGTTGGGAGATACGCAGTATTTT.

V gene TRBV27 combines with J gene TRBJ2-5; D gene ambiguous. Trimming cost V 0 bases and J 4 bases, with 6 bases left between them. CDR1 is MNHEY, CDR2 SMNVEV, per germline (reference sequence). CDR3 length: 13 amino acids. The CDR3 loop reads CASSLSPPETQYF. The CDR3 nucleotides are TGTGCCAGCAGTTTATCACCGCCAGAGACCCAGTACTTC.